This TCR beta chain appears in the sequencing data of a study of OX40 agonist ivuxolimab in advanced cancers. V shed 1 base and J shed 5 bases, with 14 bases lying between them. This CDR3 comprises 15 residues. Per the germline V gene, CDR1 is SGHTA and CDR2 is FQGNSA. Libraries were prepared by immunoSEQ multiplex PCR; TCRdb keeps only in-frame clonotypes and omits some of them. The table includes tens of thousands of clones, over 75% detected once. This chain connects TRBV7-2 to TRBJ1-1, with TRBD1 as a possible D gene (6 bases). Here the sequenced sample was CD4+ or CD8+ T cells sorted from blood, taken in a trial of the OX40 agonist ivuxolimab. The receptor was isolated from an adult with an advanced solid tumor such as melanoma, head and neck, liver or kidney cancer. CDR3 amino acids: CASSLEEGEGTEAFF. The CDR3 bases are TGTGCCAGCAGCTTAGAAGAGGGGGAAGGAACTGAAGCTTTCTTT.